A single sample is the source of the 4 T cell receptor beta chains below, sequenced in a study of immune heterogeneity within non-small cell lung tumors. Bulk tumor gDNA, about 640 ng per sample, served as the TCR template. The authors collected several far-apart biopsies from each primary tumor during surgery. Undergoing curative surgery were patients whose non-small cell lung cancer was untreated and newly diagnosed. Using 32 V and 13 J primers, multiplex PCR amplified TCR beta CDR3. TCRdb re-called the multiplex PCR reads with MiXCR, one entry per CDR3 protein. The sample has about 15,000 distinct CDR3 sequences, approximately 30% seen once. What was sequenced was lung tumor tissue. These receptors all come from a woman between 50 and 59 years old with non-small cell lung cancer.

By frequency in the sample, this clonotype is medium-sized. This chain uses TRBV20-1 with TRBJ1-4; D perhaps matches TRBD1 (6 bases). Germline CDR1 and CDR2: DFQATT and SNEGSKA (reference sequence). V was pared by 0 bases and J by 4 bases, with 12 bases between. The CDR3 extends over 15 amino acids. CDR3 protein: CSARDQGTGNEKLFF. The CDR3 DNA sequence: TGCAGTGCTAGAGATCAGGGGACGGGTAATGAAAAACTGTTTTTT.

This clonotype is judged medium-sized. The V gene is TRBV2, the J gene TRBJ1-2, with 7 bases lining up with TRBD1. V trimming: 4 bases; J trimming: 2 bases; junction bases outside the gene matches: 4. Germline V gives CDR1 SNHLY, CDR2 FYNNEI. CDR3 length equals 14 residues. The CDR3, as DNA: TGTGCCAGCAGTGGACAGGGTGGCAACTATGGCTACACCTTC. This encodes CASSGQGGNYGYTF. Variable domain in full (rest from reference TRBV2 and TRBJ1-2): EPEVTQTPSHQVTQMGQEVILRCVPISNHLYFYWYRQILGQKVEFLVSFYNNEISEKSEIFDDQFSVERPDGSNFTLKIRSTKLEDSAMYFCASSGQGGNYGYTFGSGTRLTVV.

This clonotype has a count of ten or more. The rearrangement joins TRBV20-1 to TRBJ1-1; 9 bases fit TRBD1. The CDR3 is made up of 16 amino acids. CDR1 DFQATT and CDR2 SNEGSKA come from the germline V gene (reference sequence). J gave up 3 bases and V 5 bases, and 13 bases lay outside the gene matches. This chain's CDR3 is CSAPRGTGFGDTEAFF. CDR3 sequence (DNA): TGCAGTGCTCCAAGAGGGACAGGGTTCGGAGACACTGAAGCTTTCTTT.

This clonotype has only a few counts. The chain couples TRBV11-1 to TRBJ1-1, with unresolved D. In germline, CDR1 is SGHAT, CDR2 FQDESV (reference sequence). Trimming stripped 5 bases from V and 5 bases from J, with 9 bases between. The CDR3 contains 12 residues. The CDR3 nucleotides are TGTGCCAGCAGCATTTATGGGACTGAAGCTTTCTTT. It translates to CASSIYGTEAFF.